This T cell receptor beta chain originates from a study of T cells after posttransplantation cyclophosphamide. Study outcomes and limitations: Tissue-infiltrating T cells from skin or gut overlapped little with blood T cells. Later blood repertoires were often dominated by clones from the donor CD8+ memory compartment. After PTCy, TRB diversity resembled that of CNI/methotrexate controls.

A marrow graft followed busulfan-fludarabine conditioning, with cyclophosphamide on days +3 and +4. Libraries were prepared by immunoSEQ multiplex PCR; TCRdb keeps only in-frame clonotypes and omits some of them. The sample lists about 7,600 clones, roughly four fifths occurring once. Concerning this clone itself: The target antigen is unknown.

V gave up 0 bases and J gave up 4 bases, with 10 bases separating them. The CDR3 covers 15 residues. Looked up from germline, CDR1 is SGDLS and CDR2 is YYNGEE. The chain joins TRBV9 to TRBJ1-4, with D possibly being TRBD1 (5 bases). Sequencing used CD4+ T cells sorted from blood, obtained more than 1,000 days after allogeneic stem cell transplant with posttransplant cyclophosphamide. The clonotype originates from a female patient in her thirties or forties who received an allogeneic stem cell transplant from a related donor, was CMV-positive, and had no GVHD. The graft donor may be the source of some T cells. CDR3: CASSVVGAVNEKLFF. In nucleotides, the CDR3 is TGTGCCAGCAGCGTAGTTGGGGCGGTTAATGAAAAACTGTTTTTT.